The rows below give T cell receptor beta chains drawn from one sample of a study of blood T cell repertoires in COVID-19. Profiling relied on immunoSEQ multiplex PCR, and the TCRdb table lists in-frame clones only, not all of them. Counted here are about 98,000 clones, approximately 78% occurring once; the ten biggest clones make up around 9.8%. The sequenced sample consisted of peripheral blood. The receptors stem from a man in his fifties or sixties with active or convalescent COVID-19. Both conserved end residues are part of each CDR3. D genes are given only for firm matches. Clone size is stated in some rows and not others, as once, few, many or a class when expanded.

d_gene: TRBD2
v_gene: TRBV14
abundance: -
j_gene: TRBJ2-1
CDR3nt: TGTGCCAGCAGCCAAGTTTACACTAGCGGCAATGAGCAGTTCTTC
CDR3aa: CASSQVYTSGNEQFF

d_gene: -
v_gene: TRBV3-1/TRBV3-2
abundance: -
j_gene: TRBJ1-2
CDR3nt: TGTGCCAGCAGCCCACCTACAGGGCACAAGAGGTATGGCTACACCTTC
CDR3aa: CASSPPTGHKRYGYTF

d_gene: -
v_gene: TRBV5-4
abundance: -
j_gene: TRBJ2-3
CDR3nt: TGTGCCGGTAGCCGGGGAGGTTCAGATACGCAGTATTTT
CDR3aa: CAGSRGGSDTQYF

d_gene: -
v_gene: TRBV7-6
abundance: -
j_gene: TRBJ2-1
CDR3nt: TGTGCCAGCAGACAAAGCGGTGAGCAGTTCTTC
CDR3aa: CASRQSGEQFF

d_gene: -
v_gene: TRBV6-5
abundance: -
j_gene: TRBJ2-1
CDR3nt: TGTGCCAGCAGGGACAGTTCCTCCTACAATGAGCAGTTCTTC
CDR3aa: CASRDSSSYNEQFF

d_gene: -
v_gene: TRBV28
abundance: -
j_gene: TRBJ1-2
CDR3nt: TGTGCCAGCAGCCCCCGTAACTATGGCTACACCTTC
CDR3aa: CASSPRNYGYTF

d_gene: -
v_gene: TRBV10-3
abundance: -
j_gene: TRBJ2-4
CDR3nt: TGTGCCATCTCTTCGGAGGTAAAAAACATTCAGTACTTC
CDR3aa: CAISSEVKNIQYF

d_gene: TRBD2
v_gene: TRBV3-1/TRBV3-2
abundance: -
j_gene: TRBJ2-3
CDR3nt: TGTGCCAGCAGGATTGGGGGAGGGCCGACAGATACGCAGTATTTT
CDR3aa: CASRIGGGPTDTQYF

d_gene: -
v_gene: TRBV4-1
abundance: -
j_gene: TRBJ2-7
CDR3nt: TGCGCCAGCAGCCAAGCCAGGGGCGAGCAGTACTTC
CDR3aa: CASSQARGEQYF

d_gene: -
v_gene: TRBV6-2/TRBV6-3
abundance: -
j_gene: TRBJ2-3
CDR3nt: TGTGCCAGCAGTTTGGGTAGCTTTCGTGCAGATACGCAGTATTTT
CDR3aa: CASSLGSFRADTQYF

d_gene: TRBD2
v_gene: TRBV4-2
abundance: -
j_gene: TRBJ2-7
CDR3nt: TGTGCCAGCAGCCCCGGGACTAGCGGCTCCGAGCAGTACTTC
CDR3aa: CASSPGTSGSEQYF

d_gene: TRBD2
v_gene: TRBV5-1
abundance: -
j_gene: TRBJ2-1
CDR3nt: TGCGCCAGCAGCTTGGGACTAGCGGGAAAAAACAATGAGCAGTTCTTC
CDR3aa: CASSLGLAGKNNEQFF

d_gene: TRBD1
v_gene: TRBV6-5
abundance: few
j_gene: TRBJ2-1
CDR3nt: TGTGCCAGCACTGGGACAGACAACAATGAGCAGTTCTTC
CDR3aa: CASTGTDNNEQFF

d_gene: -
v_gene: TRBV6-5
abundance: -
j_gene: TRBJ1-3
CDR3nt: TGTGCCAGTATGTTCTTCTCTGGAAACACCATATATTTT
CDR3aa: CASMFFSGNTIYF

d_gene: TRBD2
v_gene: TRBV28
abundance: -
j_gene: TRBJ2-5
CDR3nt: TGTGCCAGCACCGCCCTAGGACTAGCGCGTTCCCAAGAGACCCAGTACTTC
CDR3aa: CASTALGLARSQETQYF

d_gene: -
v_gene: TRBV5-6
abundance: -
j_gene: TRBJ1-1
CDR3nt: TGTGCTAGCAGCTTGGGTGACAGGAACACTGAAGCTTTCTTT
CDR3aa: CASSLGDRNTEAFF

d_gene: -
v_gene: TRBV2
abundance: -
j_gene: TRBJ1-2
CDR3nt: TGTGCCAGCTTCGATCCAGGGTCGGTCGTTGGCTACACCTTC
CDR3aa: CASFDPGSVVGYTF

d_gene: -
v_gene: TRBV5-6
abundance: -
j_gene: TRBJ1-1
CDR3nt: TGTGCCAGCAGCTTCCAGGGCCTAGACACTGAAGCTTTCTTT
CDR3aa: CASSFQGLDTEAFF

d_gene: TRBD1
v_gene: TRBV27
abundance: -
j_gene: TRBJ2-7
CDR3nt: TGTGCCAGCAGAGGGACAGGGAAGGGGTACGAGCAGTACTTC
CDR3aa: CASRGTGKGYEQYF

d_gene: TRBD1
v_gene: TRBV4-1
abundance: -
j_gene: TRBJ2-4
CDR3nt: TGCGCCAGCACCAAGGTATTCCGGGACAGGGTAAACATTCAGTACTTC
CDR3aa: CASTKVFRDRVNIQYF

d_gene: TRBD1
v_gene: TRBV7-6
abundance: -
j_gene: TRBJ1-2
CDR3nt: TGTGCCAGCAGCTTACACAGGGGGCGCAGTGGTGAGGGCTACACCTTC
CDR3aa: CASSLHRGRSGEGYTF

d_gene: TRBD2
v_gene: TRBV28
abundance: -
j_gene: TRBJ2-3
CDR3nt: TGTGCCAGCAGTTCCCCACGACTAGCGGGAGTAGATACGCAGTATTTT
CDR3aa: CASSSPRLAGVDTQYF

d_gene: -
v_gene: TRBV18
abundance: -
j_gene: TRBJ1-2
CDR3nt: TGTGCCAGCTCACCGGGCTCCTATGGCTACACCTTC
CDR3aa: CASSPGSYGYTF

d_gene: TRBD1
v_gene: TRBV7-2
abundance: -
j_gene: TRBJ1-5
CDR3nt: TGTGCCAGCAGCAATGGACAGGGAGGTCTCAATCAGCCCCAGCATTTT
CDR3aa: CASSNGQGGLNQPQHF

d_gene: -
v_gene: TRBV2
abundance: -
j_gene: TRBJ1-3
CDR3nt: TGTGCCAGCTGCAGGGACACTGGAAACACCATATATTTT
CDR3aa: CASCRDTGNTIYF

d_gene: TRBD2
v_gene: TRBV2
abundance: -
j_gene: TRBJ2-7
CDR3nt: TGTGCCAGCAGTGAAGGGTACTGGGGGGGGTCATACGAGCAGTACTTC
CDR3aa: CASSEGYWGGSYEQYF

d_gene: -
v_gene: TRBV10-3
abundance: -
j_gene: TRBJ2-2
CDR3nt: TGTGCCATCAGTAGCGTTACCGGGGAGCTGTTTTTT
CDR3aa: CAISSVTGELFF

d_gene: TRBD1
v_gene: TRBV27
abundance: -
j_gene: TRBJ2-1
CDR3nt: TGTGCCGCAAGTTCTTTCGGGACAGGGCGAGATGAGCAGTTCTTC
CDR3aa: CAASSFGTGRDEQFF

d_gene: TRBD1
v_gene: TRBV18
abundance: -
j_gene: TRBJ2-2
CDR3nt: TGTGCCAGCTCACCACGGGACAGGGCCGGGGAGCTGTTTTTT
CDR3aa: CASSPRDRAGELFF

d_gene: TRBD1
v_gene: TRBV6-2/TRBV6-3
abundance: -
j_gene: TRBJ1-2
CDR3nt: TGTGCCAGCAGTCCGGGACAGGGTATAGCTAACTATGGCTACACCTTC
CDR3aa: CASSPGQGIANYGYTF

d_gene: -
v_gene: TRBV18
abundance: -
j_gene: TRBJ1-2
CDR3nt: TGTGCCAGCTCCCAACTGGGAGGGAGCTTACATGGCTACACCTTC
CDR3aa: CASSQLGGSLHGYTF

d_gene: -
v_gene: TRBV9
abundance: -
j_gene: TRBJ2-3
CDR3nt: TGTGCCAGCAGCCGACAACAATATAAGGACAGAGGAGCTCCAGATACGCAGTATTTT
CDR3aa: CASSRQQYKDRGAPDTQYF

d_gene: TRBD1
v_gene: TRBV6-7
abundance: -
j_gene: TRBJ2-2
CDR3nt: TGTGCCAGCAGTTACTCGAAGACAGGGACCGGGGAGCTGTTTTTT
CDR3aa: CASSYSKTGTGELFF

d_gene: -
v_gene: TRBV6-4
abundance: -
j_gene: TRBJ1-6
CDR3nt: TGTGCCAGCAGTGAGTTTTCGGGGAACTCACCCCTCCACTTT
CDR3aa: CASSEFSGNSPLHF

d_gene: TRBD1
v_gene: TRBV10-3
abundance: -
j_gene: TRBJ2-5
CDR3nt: TGTGCCATCAGTGAGCATTCACAGGGGGCCGAGGGAGAGACCCAGTACTTC
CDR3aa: CAISEHSQGAEGETQYF

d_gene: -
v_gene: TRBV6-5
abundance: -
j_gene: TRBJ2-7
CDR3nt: TGTGCCAGCAGAAGCGGCTACGAGCAGTACTTC
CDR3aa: CASRSGYEQYF

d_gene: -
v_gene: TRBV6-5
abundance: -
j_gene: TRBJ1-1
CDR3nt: TGTGCCAGCAGTCGGCAGGGAACTTTGAACACTGAAGCTTTCTTT
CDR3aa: CASSRQGTLNTEAFF

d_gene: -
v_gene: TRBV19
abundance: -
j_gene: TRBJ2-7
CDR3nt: TGTGCCAGTAGTATGGGTGGGCTATTTAGCTCCTACGAGCAGTACTTC
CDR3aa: CASSMGGLFSSYEQYF

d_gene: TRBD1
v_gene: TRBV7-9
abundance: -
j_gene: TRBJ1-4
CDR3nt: TGTGCCAGCAGCAAGAACAGGGGGAGCTTGTTTTCAACTAATGAAAAACTGTTTTTT
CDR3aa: CASSKNRGSLFSTNEKLFF

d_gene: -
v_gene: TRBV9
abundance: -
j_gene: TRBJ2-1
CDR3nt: TGTGCCAGCAGCCTCGCCGGGACTGGCTCCTACAATGAGCAGTTCTTC
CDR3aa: CASSLAGTGSYNEQFF

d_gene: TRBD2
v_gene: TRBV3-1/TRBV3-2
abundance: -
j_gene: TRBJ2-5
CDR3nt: TGTGCCAGCAGCCCTGGGGTCGGGGGGAGTGAGGAGACCCAGTACTTC
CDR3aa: CASSPGVGGSEETQYF

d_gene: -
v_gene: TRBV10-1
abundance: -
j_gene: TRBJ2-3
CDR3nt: TGCGCCAGCAGTGATGAGGGGGGCACAGATACGCAGTATTTT
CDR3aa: CASSDEGGTDTQYF

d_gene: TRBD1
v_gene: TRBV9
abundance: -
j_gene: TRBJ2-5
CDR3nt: TGTGCCAGCAGCGCCGGTGGGACAGGGGGCGCCGAGACCCAGTACTTC
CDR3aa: CASSAGGTGGAETQYF

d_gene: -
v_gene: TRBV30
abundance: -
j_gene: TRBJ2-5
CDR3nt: TGTGCCTGGGGGCCGGGGGTAACCCAGTACTTC
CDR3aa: CAWGPGVTQYF

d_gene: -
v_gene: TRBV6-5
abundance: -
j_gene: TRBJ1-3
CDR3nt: TGTGCCAGCAGGAACGAAGGGGGCACCATATATTTT
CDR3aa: CASRNEGGTIYF

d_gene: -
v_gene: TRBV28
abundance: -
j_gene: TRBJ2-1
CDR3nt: TGTGCCAGCAGTTTAGTAGCGAGCTCCTACAATGAGCAGTTCTTC
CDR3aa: CASSLVASSYNEQFF

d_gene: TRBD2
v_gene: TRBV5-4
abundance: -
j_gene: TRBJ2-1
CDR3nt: TGTGCCAGCAGCTTACTAGCGGGAGAGGGGCATGAGCAGTTCTTC
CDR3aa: CASSLLAGEGHEQFF

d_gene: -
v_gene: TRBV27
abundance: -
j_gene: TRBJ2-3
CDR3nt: TGTGCCAGCGCAACGGGAGATACGCAGTATTTT
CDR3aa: CASATGDTQYF

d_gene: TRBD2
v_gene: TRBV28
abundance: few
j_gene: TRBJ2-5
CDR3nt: TGTGCCAGCAGTGGGACTAGCGGGAGGTGGATAGAGACCCAGTACTTC
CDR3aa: CASSGTSGRWIETQYF

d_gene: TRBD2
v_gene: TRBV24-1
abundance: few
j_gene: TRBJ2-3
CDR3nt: TGTGCCACCAGTGATTTGGGACTAGCGGGCACAGATACGCAGTATTTT
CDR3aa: CATSDLGLAGTDTQYF

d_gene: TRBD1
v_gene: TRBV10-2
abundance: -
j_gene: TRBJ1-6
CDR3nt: TGCGCCAGCACCACTTCGGGACAGGGAAACTCACCCCTCCACTTT
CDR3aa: CASTTSGQGNSPLHF

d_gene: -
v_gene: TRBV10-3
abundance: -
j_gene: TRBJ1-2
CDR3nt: TGTGCCATCAGTGACAGGACAGCTAACTATGGCTACACCTTC
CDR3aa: CAISDRTANYGYTF

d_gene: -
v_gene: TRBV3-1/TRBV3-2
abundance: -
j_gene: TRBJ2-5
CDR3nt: TGTGCCAGCAGAACAGTGCGTAGCGGCACAGAGACCCAGTACTTC
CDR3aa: CASRTVRSGTETQYF

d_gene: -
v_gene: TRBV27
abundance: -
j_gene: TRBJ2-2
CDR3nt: TGTGCCAGCAGGCCCCAGGGCTCGGGGGCGAACACCGGGGAGCTGTTTTTT
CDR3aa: CASRPQGSGANTGELFF

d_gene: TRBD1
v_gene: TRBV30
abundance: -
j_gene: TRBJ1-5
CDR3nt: TGTGCCTGGAGTCAGGGGGGCAATCAGCCCCAGCATTTT
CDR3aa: CAWSQGGNQPQHF

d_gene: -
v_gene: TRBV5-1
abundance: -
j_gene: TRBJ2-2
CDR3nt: TGCGCCAGCAGCCCTTTGTCCGGGGGCACCGGGGAGCTGTTTTTT
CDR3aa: CASSPLSGGTGELFF

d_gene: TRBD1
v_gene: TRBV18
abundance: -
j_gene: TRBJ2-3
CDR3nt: TGTGCCAGCTCACCACGTAAGCAGGGGGCTGGCTCAGATACGCAGTATTTT
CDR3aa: CASSPRKQGAGSDTQYF

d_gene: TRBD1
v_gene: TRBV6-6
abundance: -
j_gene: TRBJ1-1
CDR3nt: TGTGCCAGCAGTCAACCCGGGACAGGGAAGACTGAAGCTTTCTTT
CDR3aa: CASSQPGTGKTEAFF

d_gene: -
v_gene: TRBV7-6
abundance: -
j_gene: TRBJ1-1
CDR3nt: TGTGCCAGCAGCTTAGGTGCGAATACTGAAGCTTTCTTT
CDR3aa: CASSLGANTEAFF